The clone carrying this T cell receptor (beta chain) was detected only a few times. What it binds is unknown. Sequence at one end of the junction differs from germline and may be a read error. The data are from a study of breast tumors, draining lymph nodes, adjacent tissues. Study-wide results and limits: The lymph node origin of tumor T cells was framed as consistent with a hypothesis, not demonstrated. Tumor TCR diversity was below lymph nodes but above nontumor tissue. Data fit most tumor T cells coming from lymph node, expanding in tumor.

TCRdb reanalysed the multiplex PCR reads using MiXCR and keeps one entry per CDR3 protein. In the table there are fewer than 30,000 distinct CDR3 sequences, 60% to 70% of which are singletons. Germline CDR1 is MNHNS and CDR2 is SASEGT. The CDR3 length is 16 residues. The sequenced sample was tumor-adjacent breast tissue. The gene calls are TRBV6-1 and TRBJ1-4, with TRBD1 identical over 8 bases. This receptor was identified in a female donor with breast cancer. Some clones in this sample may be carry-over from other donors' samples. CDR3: CAISDPGQGSGEKLFF. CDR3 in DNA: TGTGCCATCAGTGACCCCGGACAGGGTTCGGGGGAAAAACTGTTTTTT.